Listed below are T cell receptor beta chains from one sample, sequenced in a study of cytomegalovirus exposure and HLA in healthy donors. Sequenced by immunoSEQ multiplex PCR; TCRdb stores in-frame clones only, minus some. The top ten hold about 2% of the sample, which has over 95,000 clones, 74% seen once. Sequenced: PBMCs. These receptors were obtained from a human donor in good health. Both conserved end residues are part of each CDR3. D genes are given only for firm matches. Rows may omit the clone size; those that give it use once, few, many or a size class.

J gene,clone size,CDR3 length,V gene,D gene,CDR3 protein,CDR3 DNA
TRBJ2-2,-,15,TRBV6-1,TRBD1,CASIRTGGMTGELFF,TGTGCCAGCATCAGGACAGGGGGCATGACCGGGGAGCTGTTTTTT
TRBJ2-3,-,14,TRBV7-6,-,CASSSGGGTDTQYF,TGTGCCAGCAGCTCAGGAGGAGGCACAGATACGCAGTATTTT
TRBJ2-1,-,13,TRBV28,TRBD1,CASSSDRDNEQFF,TGTGCCAGCAGTTCCGACAGGGACAATGAGCAGTTCTTC
TRBJ2-7,few,14,TRBV7-8,-,CASSSRAPNSEQYF,TGTGCCAGCAGCTCCCGGGCCCCCAATAGCGAGCAGTACTTC
TRBJ1-5,-,13,TRBV2,-,CASIRENNQPQHF,TGTGCCAGCATCCGCGAGAACAATCAGCCCCAGCATTTT
TRBJ2-6,-,16,TRBV5-1,-,CASNWGILSGANVLTF,TGCGCCAGCAACTGGGGCATCCTCTCTGGGGCCAACGTCCTGACTTTC
TRBJ2-3,-,14,TRBV19,TRBD1,CASRPGQGADTQYF,TGTGCCAGTCGTCCGGGACAGGGAGCCGATACGCAGTATTTT
TRBJ1-4,-,14,TRBV7-9,-,CASSFEAPNEKLFF,TGTGCCAGCAGCTTTGAGGCGCCTAATGAAAAACTGTTTTTT
TRBJ2-2,-,16,TRBV5-1,-,CASSRSGPAGTGELFF,TGCGCCAGCAGCAGGAGTGGCCCCGCGGGCACCGGGGAGCTGTTTTTT
TRBJ2-7,-,17,TRBV28,TRBD1,CASSLSVWETGARGQYF,TGTGCCAGCAGTTTATCGGTGTGGGAGACAGGGGCGAGAGGGCAGTACTTC
TRBJ1-5,-,13,TRBV28,TRBD1,CASGGQGNQPQHF,TGTGCCAGCGGGGGACAGGGTAATCAGCCCCAGCATTTT
TRBJ2-7,few,15,TRBV5-6,-,CASSFGVTSMYEQYF,TGTGCCAGCAGCTTCGGAGTGACTAGTATGTACGAGCAGTACTTC
TRBJ2-7,-,16,TRBV15,TRBD1,CATSSPGQGRGSEQYF,TGTGCCACCAGCTCTCCGGGACAGGGAAGGGGCTCCGAGCAGTACTTC
TRBJ1-5,-,14,TRBV7-6,TRBD1,CASSQTGTNQPQHF,TGTGCCAGCAGCCAGACAGGGACCAATCAGCCCCAGCATTTT
TRBJ1-5,few,16,TRBV28,-,CASNARGVIGNQPQHF,TGTGCCAGCAACGCGCGGGGGGTAATCGGCAATCAGCCCCAGCATTTT
TRBJ1-5,-,15,TRBV5-1,TRBD1,CASSLDGQGNQPQHF,TGCGCCAGCAGCTTGGACGGACAGGGTAATCAGCCCCAGCATTTT
TRBJ1-1,few,14,TRBV7-9,-,CASSIGHLNTEAFF,TGTGCCAGCAGCATAGGACATCTGAACACTGAAGCTTTCTTT
TRBJ1-1,few,17,TRBV4-2,TRBD1,CASSQATGGAGNTEAFF,TGTGCCAGCAGCCAAGCAACAGGGGGCGCGGGGAACACTGAAGCTTTCTTT
TRBJ2-3,-,13,TRBV19,TRBD1,CATTGVNTDTQYF,TGTGCCACGACAGGGGTAAACACAGATACGCAGTATTTT
TRBJ1-4,few,12,TRBV7-9,TRBD1,CASSLGQGLLFF,TGTGCCAGCAGCTTAGGACAGGGTTTGCTGTTTTTT
TRBJ2-2,-,14,TRBV6-1,-,CASSEVGGPGELFF,TGTGCCAGCAGTGAAGTTGGCGGTCCCGGGGAGCTGTTTTTT
TRBJ1-2,-,17,TRBV11-2,TRBD1,CASSLTSGTGGENGYTF,TGTGCCAGCAGCTTAACCTCCGGGACAGGGGGCGAAAATGGCTACACCTTC
TRBJ2-3,-,17,TRBV28,-,CASSPVQGAGREDTQYF,TGTGCCAGCAGTCCCGTTCAAGGGGCAGGTAGGGAAGATACGCAGTATTTT
TRBJ2-7,-,14,TRBV29-1,TRBD1,CSARTGIGAYEQYF,TGCAGCGCTAGGACAGGGATCGGCGCCTACGAGCAGTACTTC
TRBJ1-1,-,13,TRBV6-1,-,CASSLLGGTEAFF,TGTGCCAGCAGTCTCCTGGGGGGTACTGAAGCTTTCTTT
TRBJ1-4,-,16,TRBV11-2,-,CASSPSGRGGSEKLFF,TGTGCCAGCAGCCCCTCCGGTAGGGGTGGAAGTGAAAAACTGTTTTTT
TRBJ1-1,-,14,TRBV5-1,TRBD1,CASSPDRVNTEAFF,TGCGCCAGCAGCCCGGACAGGGTGAACACTGAAGCTTTCTTT
TRBJ2-1,-,15,TRBV7-3,TRBD1,CASSLGTGGHNEQFF,TGTGCCAGCAGCCTAGGGACAGGGGGTCACAATGAGCAGTTCTTC
TRBJ2-3,once,13,TRBV7-9,-,CASSSPTSRTQYF,TGTGCCAGCAGCTCCCCGACTAGTAGGACGCAGTATTTT
TRBJ2-7,-,15,TRBV2,TRBD2,CASSEQAGGSYEQYF,TGTGCCAGCAGTGAACAGGCGGGGGGATCCTACGAGCAGTACTTC
TRBJ2-3,-,12,TRBV7-3,-,CASSSTEGTQYF,TGTGCCAGCAGCTCGACCGAGGGCACGCAGTATTTT
TRBJ1-2,once,15,TRBV9,TRBD1,CASRASGTGGHGYTF,TGTGCCAGCAGAGCCTCCGGGACAGGGGGCCATGGCTACACCTTC
TRBJ1-6,-,16,TRBV4-3,-,CASSPAGTTYNSPLHF,TGCGCCAGCAGCCCCGCCGGGACAACCTATAATTCACCCCTCCACTTT